Below, 21 T cell receptor beta chains from the same sample are listed, as sequenced in a study of blood T cell repertoires in COVID-19. Sequencing was performed with immunoSEQ multiplex PCR; in TCRdb, only in-frame clones are kept and a portion is missing. The data contain 120,000 to 150,000 clones, about 87% of them singletons. The source material was peripheral blood. The receptors were sampled from a human donor with COVID-19, enrolled during active disease. The donor label of this sample is uncertain.

The chain combines TRBV29-1 with TRBJ2-6; D is perhaps TRBD1 (5 bases). V lost 6 bases and J lost 1, with 10 bases in between. There are 14 residues in the CDR3. The germline gives CDR1 SQVTM, CDR2 ANQGSEA. The CDR3 nucleotides read TGCAGCGTGTCCAGGGAATCTGGGGCCAACGTCCTGACTTTC. Residues: CSVSRESGANVLTF. The full variable domain, rest sourced from reference TRBV29-1 and TRBJ2-6, is SAVISQKPSRDICQRGTSLTIQCQVDSQVTMMFWYRQQPGQSLTLIATANQGSEATYESGFVIDKFPISRPNLTFSTLTVSNMSPEDSSIYLCSVSRESGANVLTFGAGSRLTVL.

J is TRBJ1-1 and V is TRBV1; TRBD1, the D gene given by the table, was not confirmed from the DNA. TRBV1 is termed a pseudogene. The CDR3 is made up of 19 amino acids. The CDR3 nucleotides read TGCACCAGCAGCCAAGATCAAGGGGATCGAAGGTTCATGAACACTGAAGCTTTCTTT. Amino acids: CTSSQDQGDRRFMNTEAFF.

This clone came up once. The gene calls are TRBV19 and TRBJ2-7, with D perhaps matching TRBD1 (8 bases). Trimming removed 6 bases from V and 2 bases from J, with 14 bases in between. This CDR3 comprises 14 residues. Germline V CDR1 and CDR2: LNHDA, SQIVND (reference sequence). CDR3 sequence: CASRERDRTYEQYF. CDR3 in DNA: TGTGCCAGTAGGGAGCGGGACAGGACCTACGAGCAGTACTTC.

This clone was counted only a few times. The V call is TRBV29-1, the J call TRBJ2-1; perhaps D is TRBD1 or TRBD2 (6 bases each). CDR1 and CDR2 (germline): SQVTM, ANQGSEA. The V gene lost 7 bases and the J gene lost 6 bases, with 19 bases spanning the gap. The CDR3 spans 14 residues. The CDR3 coding sequence is TGCAGCGCGGGGGCGGCCTTTGTCAGCAATGAGCAGTTCTTC. It encodes CSAGAAFVSNEQFF.

J is TRBJ2-5 and V is TRBV11-3, with D perhaps TRBD1 (5 bases). Trimming cost V 5 bases and J 5 bases, with 21 bases left between them. CDR1 is SGHNT and CDR2 is YENEEA in the germline V gene. The CDR3 length is 16 residues. CDR3 sequence reads: CASSVEAGIFGETQYF. In DNA form, the CDR3 reads TGTGCCAGCAGCGTCGAAGCAGGGATCTTTGGGGAGACCCAGTACTTC. The whole variable domain, remainder taken from reference TRBV11-3 and TRBJ2-5, is EAGVVQSPRYKIIEKKQPVAFWCNPISGHNTLYWYLQNLGQGPELLIRYENEEAVDDSQLPKDRFSAERLKGVDSTLKIQPAELGDSAVYLCASSVEAGIFGETQYFGPGTRLLVL.

This chain connects TRBV5-4 to TRBJ2-3; D ambiguous. V lost 5 bases and J 0 bases, leaving 7 bases between the germline ends. CDR1 SGHNT and CDR2 YYREEE come from the germline V gene (reference sequence). The CDR3 runs 13 residues. The CDR3 loop is CASRQPSTDTQYF. The DNA of the CDR3 is TGTGCCAGCAGACAACCTAGCACAGATACGCAGTATTTT. Based on the CDR3 plus reference TRBV5-4 and TRBJ2-3, the full variable domain is ETGVTQSPTHLIKTRGQQVTLRCSSQSGHNTVSWYQQALGQGPQFIFQYYREEENGRGNFPPRFSGLQFPNYSSELNVNALELDDSALYLCASRQPSTDTQYFGPGTRLTVL.

The V and J genes are TRBV4-1 and TRBJ2-2; D is uncertain. Trimming took 1 base from V and 6 from J, leaving 9 bases between them. The CDR3 runs to 14 residues. The germline CDR1 and CDR2 sequences are MGHRA and YSYEKL. Here the CDR3 reads CASSQGAPSGELFF. For the CDR3, the DNA is TGCGCCAGCAGCCAAGGCGCGCCGTCCGGGGAGCTGTTTTTT.

The CDR3 spells CASSLDFGEAFF. Written as DNA, the CDR3 is TGTGCCAGCAGCTTAGATTTCGGTGAAGCTTTCTTT. The chain joins TRBV11-2 to TRBJ1-1; no clear D. Germline loops: CDR1 SGHAT, CDR2 FQNNGV. Deletions cut 0 bases from V and 7 bases from J, with 6 bases between. This CDR3 has 12 residues.

The CDR3 loop reads CASSLDRGSQPQHF. In nucleotides, the CDR3 is TGTGCCAGCAGCTTAGACAGGGGATCTCAGCCCCAGCATTTT. The rearrangement joins TRBV7-2 to TRBJ1-5; 7 bases line up with TRBD1. Germline CDR1 is SGHTA and CDR2 is FQGNSA. The CDR3 totals 14 residues. The ends lost 1 base at V and 6 bases at J; junction bases unmatched: 3. The full variable domain, with the rest looked up from reference TRBV7-2 and TRBJ1-5, is GAGVSQSPSNKVTEKGKDVELRCDPISGHTALYWYRQSLGQGLEFLIYFQGNSAPDKSGLPSDRFSAERTGGSVSTLTIQRTQQEDSAVYLCASSLDRGSQPQHFGDGTRLSIL.

This clone was recorded only once. The rearrangement joins TRBV6-6 to TRBJ1-5; tentative D call: TRBD1 (5 bases). The length of the CDR3 is 15 residues. Between the trimmed V and J ends, which lost 6 bases and 2 bases, there was a span of 14 bases. Germline V gene lookup returns CDR1 MNHNY and CDR2 SVGAGI (reference sequence). The CDR3 DNA sequence: TGTGCCAGCAGAAACGGACAACCCCGCAATCAGCCCCAGCATTTT. Amino acid sequence: CASRNGQPRNQPQHF.

The chain is built from TRBV4-2 and TRBJ1-4; no reliable D call. The V and J ends lost 3 bases and 7 bases respectively, with 18 bases between them. CDR3 length: 16 residues. The germline gives CDR1 LGHNA, CDR2 YNFKEQ. CDR3 DNA sequence: TGTGCCAGCAGCCATGGGCGGGCAGGAGGTGGTGAAAAACTGTTTTTT. Translated, it gives CASSHGRAGGGEKLFF.

The chain has TRBV7-8 and TRBJ2-2; D possibly corresponds to TRBD1 (5 bases). CDR1 and CDR2 (germline): SGHVS, FQNEAQ. Trimming removed 5 bases at V and 2 bases at J, with 9 bases between. The CDR3 sequence is 14 residues long. The CDR3 sequence: CASSLDSNTGELFF. In DNA, the CDR3 is TGTGCCAGCAGCCTCGACAGTAACACCGGGGAGCTGTTTTTT.

V is TRBV6-2 or TRBV6-3 and J is TRBJ2-7; 7 bases align to TRBD2. The CDR3 is 14 amino acids. Trimming took 3 bases from V and 3 from J; bases not matched to a gene: 5. Looked up from germline, CDR1 is MNHEY and CDR2 is SVGEGT. CDR3 protein: CASSYIAGDYEQYF. CDR3 in DNA: TGTGCCAGCAGTTATATAGCGGGTGACTACGAGCAGTACTTC.

This chain connects TRBV11-3 to TRBJ1-5; D unresolved. V was trimmed by 4 bases and J by 5 bases, leaving 9 bases between them. CDR1 is SGHNT, CDR2 YENEEA, per germline. The CDR3 sequence is 13 residues long. The DNA of the CDR3 is TGTGCCAGCAGCTGGGGAGCTGATCAGCCCCAGCATTTT. It translates to CASSWGADQPQHF.

The V and J genes are TRBV6-2 or TRBV6-3 and TRBJ1-1; D perhaps matches TRBD1 (5 bases). This CDR3 comprises 15 residues. Trimming left V 6 bases short and J 2 bases short, with 16 bases between. Looked up from germline, CDR1 is MNHEY and CDR2 is SVGEGT. The CDR3 is CASSNGGTVNTEAFF. CDR3 DNA: TGTGCCAGCAGCAACGGCGGGACGGTTAACACTGAAGCTTTCTTT.

J is TRBJ1-2 and V is TRBV15; D remains unclear. CDR1 and CDR2 from the germline V gene are LNHNV and YYDKDF (reference sequence). Trimming stripped 0 bases from V and 3 bases from J, with 8 bases between. CDR3 size: 14 residues. CDR3 residues: CATSRDREHYGYTF. The CDR3 bases are TGTGCCACCAGCAGAGATCGAGAACACTATGGCTACACCTTC.

V gene TRBV2 combines with J gene TRBJ1-5, with TRBD1 identical over 8 bases. The trim removed 6 bases at V and 4 bases at J, leaving 8 bases unmatched. Germline values: CDR1 SNHLY, CDR2 FYNNEI. CDR3 length: 15 residues. The CDR3 is CASSLQGVMNQPQHF. The CDR3 DNA is TGTGCCAGCAGCCTACAGGGGGTTATGAATCAGCCCCAGCATTTT. The variable domain in full, completed from reference TRBV2 and TRBJ1-5, reads EPEVTQTPSHQVTQMGQEVILRCVPISNHLYFYWYRQILGQKVEFLVSFYNNEISEKSEIFDDQFSVERPDGSNFTLKIRSTKLEDSAMYFCASSLQGVMNQPQHFGDGTRLSIL.

The chain couples TRBV6-1 to TRBJ1-3; 11 nucleotides match TRBD1. V gave up 3 bases and J gave up 4 bases; unmatched junction bases: 2. Germline V gives CDR1 MNHNS, CDR2 SASEGT. The CDR3 runs 15 residues. The DNA for the CDR3 is TGTGCCAGCAGTGAGAGGACAGGGGGCGGAAACACCATATATTTT. Translation gives CASSERTGGGNTIYF.

The chain employs TRBV5-1 and TRBJ2-1; 8 bases agree with TRBD1. J lost 6 bases, V lost 4 bases, and 9 bases had no gene match. The V gene's germline CDR1 is SGHRS and CDR2 YFSETQ. CDR3 length equals 15 residues. CDR3 in DNA: TGCGCCAGCAGCCCGGACAGGGTCACGTTCAATGAGCAGTTCTTC. Translation gives CASSPDRVTFNEQFF.

The chain couples TRBV10-3 to TRBJ1-3; the D gene is possibly TRBD1 (5 bases). Germline CDR1 ENHRY, CDR2 SYGVKD. This CDR3 contains 18 residues. The ends were cut back, 2 bases at V and 3 bases at J, with 20 bases in the middle. CDR3 region: CAISETLTGLLNGNTIYF. As DNA, the CDR3 is TGTGCCATCAGTGAGACTTTAACAGGCCTACTAAATGGAAACACCATATATTTT.

This clone was seen a single time. The chain has TRBV9 and TRBJ1-4, with D unresolved. V lost 2 bases and J 4 bases, leaving 9 bases between the germline ends. The V gene's germline CDR1 is SGDLS and CDR2 YYNGEE. The CDR3 is made up of 14 amino acids. The CDR3 is CASSVRDYNEKLFF. As DNA, the CDR3 is TGTGCCAGCAGCGTCCGGGATTATAATGAAAAACTGTTTTTT.